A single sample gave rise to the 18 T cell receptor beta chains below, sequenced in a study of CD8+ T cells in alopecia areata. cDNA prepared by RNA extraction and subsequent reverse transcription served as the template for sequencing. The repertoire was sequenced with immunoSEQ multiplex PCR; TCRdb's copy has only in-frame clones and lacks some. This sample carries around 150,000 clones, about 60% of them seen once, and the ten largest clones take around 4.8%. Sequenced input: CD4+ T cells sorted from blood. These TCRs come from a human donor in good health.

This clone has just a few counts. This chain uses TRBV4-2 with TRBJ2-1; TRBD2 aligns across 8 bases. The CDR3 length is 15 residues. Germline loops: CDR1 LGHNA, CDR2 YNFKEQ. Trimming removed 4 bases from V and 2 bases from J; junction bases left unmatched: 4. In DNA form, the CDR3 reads TGTGCCAGCAGCCCCGGACTAGCAACCTACAATGAGCAGTTCTTC. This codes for CASSPGLATYNEQFF.

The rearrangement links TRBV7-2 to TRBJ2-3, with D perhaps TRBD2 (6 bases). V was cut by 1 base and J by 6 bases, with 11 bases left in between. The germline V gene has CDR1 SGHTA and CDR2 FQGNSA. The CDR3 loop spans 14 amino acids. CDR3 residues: CASSLVSGVDTQYF. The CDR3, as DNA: TGTGCCAGCAGCTTAGTTTCGGGAGTGGATACGCAGTATTTT.

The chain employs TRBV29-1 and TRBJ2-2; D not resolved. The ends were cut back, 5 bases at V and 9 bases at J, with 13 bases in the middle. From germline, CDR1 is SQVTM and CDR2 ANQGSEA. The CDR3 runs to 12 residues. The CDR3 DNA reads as TGCAGCGTTCGGGCCTCGGACCGGGAGCTGTTTTTT. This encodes CSVRASDRELFF.

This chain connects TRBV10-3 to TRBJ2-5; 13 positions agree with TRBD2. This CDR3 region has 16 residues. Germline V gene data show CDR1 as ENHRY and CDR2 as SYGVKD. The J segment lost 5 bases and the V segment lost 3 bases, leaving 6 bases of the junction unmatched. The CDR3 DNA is TGTGCCATCAGTGACTCCGGGACTAGCGGGGTGGAGACCCAGTACTTC. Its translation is CAISDSGTSGVETQYF.

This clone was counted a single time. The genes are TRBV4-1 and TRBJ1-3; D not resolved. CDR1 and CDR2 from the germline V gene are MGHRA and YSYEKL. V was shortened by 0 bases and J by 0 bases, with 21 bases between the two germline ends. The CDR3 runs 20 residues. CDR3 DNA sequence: TGCGCCAGCAGCCAAGAAATGGCGGGGAGGGCCCACCTCTCTGGAAACACCATATATTTT. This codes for CASSQEMAGRAHLSGNTIYF.

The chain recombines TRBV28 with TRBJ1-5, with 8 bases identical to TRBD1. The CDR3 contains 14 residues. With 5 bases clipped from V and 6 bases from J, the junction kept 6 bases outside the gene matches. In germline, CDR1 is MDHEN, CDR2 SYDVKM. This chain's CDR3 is CASSPTGGRQPQHF. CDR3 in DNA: TGTGCCAGCAGTCCTACAGGGGGGCGTCAGCCCCAGCATTTT.

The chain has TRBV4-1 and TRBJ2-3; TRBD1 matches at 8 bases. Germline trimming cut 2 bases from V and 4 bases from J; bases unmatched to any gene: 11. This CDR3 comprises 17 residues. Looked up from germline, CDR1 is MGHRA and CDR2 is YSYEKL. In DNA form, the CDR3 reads TGCGCCAGCAGCCAATCCCTAATTCAGGGGGCGGCAGATACGCAGTATTTT. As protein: CASSQSLIQGAADTQYF.

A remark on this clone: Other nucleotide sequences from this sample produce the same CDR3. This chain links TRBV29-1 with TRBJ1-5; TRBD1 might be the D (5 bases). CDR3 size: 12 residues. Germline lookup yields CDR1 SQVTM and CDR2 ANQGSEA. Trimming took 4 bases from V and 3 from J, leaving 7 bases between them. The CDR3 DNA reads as TGCAGCGTTGCCAGGGACAATCAGCCCCAGCATTTT. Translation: CSVARDNQPQHF.

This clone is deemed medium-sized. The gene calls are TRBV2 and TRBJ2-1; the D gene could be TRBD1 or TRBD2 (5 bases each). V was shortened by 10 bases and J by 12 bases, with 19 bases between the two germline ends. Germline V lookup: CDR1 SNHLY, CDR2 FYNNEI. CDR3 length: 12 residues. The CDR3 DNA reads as TGTGCCACGAACCGGGACCGAAAGGGGCAGTTCTTC. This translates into CATNRDRKGQFF.

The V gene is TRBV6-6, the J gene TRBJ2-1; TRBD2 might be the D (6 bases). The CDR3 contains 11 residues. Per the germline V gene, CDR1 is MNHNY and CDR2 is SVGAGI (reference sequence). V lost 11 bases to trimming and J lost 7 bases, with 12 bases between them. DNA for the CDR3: TGTGCCGGAGGGGTCAGGAATGAGCAGTTCTTC. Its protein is CAGGVRNEQFF.

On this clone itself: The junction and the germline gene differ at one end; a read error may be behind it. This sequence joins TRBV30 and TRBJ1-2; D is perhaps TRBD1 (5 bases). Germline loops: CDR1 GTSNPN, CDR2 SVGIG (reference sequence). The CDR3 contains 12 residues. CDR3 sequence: CAWSDFQEGLVF. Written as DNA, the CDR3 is TGTGCCTGGAGTGATTTTCAGGAGGGACTGGTCTTC.

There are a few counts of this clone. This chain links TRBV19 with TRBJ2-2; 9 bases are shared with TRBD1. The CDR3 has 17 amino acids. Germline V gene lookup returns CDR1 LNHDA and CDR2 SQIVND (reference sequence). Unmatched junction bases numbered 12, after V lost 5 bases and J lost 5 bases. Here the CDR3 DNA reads TGTGCCAGTAGTCGTACAGGGGGCGCCGGGAGTACCGGGGAGCTGTTTTTT. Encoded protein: CASSRTGGAGSTGELFF.

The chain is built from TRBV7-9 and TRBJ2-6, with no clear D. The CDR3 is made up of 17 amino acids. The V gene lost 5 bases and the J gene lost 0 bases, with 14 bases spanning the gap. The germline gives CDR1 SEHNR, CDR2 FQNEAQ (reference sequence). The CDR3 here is CASSLTPRVSGANVLTF. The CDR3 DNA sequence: TGTGCCAGCAGCCTAACCCCCCGGGTCTCTGGGGCCAACGTCCTGACTTTC.

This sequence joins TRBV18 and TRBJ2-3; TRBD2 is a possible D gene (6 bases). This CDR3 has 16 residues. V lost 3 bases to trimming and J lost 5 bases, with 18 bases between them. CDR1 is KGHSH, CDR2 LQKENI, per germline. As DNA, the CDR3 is TGTGCCAGCTCACCCGTTCCGGGACTTCCAAAAGATACGCAGTATTTT. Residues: CASSPVPGLPKDTQYF. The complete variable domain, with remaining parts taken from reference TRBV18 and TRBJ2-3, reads NAGVMQNPRHLVRRRGQEARLRCSPMKGHSHVYWYRQLPEEGLKFMVYLQKENIIDESGMPKERFSAEFPKEGPSILRIQQVVRGDSAAYFCASSPVPGLPKDTQYFGPGTRLTVL.

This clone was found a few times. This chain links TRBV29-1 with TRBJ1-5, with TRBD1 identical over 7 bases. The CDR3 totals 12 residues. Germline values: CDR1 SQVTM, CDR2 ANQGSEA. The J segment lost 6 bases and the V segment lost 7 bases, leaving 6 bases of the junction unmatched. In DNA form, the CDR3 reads TGCAGCGCAGGGGGAGTTGGTCAGCCCCAGCATTTT. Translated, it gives CSAGGVGQPQHF.

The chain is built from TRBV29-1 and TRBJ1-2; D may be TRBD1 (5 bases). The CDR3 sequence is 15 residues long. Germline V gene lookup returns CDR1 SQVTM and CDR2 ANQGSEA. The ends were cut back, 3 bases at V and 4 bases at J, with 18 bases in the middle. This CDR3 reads CSVDGYTGTSYGYTF. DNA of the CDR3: TGCAGCGTTGATGGTTATACCGGGACCAGCTATGGCTACACCTTC.

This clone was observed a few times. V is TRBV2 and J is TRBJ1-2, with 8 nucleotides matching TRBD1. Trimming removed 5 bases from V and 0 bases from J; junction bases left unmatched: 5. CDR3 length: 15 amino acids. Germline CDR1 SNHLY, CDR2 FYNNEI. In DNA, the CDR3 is TGTGCCAGCAGTCAAGGGACAGGCGCTAACTATGGCTACACCTTC. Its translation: CASSQGTGANYGYTF.

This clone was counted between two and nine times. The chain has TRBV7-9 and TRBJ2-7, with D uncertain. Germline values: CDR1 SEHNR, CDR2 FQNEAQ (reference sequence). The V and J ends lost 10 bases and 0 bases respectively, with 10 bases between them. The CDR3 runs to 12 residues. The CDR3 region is CAISPGSYEQYF. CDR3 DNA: TGTGCCATCTCACCGGGCTCCTACGAGCAGTACTTC. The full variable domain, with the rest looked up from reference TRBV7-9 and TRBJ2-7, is DTGVSQNPRHKITKRGQNVTFRCDPISEHNRLYWYRQTLGQGPEFLTYFQNEAQLEKSRLLSDRFSAERPKGSFSTLEIQRTEQGDSAMYLCAISPGSYEQYFGPGTRLTVT.